This entry describes one TCR beta chain. The sample is drawn from a study of blood T cell repertoires in COVID-19. Across the whole study: Specimens from acute and convalescent COVID-19 originated in the United States, Italy and Spain.

Original methodology: Nucleated cell number was recorded as an estimate derived from reference gene primer amplification. Produced via immunoSEQ multiplex PCR; TCRdb's table is partial and in-frame only. D and trimming come from the DNA, and the V and J calls and clone size come from that table. The sample includes about 240,000 clones, around four fifths of them seen just once. CDR1 is MNHNY and CDR2 is SVGAGI in the germline V gene (reference sequence). The CDR3 extends over 15 amino acids. With 1 base removed from V and 0 bases from J, the gap between germline ends came to 8 bases. V usage is TRBV6-6 and J usage is TRBJ2-3, with a tentative D call TRBD2 (6 bases). Sequenced input: peripheral blood. This sequence was found in a woman aged 55-69 years with active or convalescent COVID-19. The chain's CDR3 is CASSYWAGSTDTQYF. The CDR3 region has the DNA TGTGCCAGCAGTTACTGGGCGGGGAGCACAGATACGCAGTATTTT.